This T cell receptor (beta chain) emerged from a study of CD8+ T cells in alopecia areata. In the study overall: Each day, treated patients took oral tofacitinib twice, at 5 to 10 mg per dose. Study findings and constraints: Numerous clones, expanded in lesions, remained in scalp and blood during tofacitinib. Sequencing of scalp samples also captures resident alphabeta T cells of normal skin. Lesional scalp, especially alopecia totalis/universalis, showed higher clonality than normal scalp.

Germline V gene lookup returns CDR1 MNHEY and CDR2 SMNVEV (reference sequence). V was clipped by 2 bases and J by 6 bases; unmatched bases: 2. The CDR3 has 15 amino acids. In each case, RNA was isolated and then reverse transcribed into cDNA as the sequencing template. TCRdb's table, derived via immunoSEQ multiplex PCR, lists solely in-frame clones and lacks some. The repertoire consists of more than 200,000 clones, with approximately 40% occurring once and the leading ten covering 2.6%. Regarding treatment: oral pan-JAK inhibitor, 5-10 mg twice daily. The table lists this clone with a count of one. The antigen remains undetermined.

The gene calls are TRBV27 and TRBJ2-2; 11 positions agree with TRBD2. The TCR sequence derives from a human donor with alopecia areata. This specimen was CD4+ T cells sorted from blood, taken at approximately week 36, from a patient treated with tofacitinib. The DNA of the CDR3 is TGTGCCAGCAGTTTAACTAGCGGGAGTTCCGGGGAGCTGTTTTTT. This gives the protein CASSLTSGSSGELFF.